The sample holds a few counts of the clone carrying this TCR beta chain. Antigen unknown. The data derive from a study of vaccination and CD4 T cells after COVID-19. Researchers used the Oncomine TCR Beta short-read assay to sequence DNA from cultured CD4+ T cells. TCRdb recomputed calls from the PCR reads with MiXCR, one row per CDR3 protein. Seen here are under 11,000 distinct CDR3 sequences, 29% observed once, and the top ten hold more than 20%. The treatment: approximately nine-day PBMC culture with coronavirus spike peptide pools or control peptides (ViraFEST assay). First, ViraFEST expanded antigen-specific T cells with peptide pools, and next it sequenced the TCRs. Deletions cut 5 bases from V and 0 bases from J, with 14 bases between. The V gene's germline CDR1 is DFQATT and CDR2 SNEGSKA (reference sequence). The length of the CDR3 is 15 residues.

This chain uses TRBV20-1 with TRBJ1-3, with D perhaps matching TRBD1 (6 bases). This clonotype was obtained from a human donor with COVID-19. The specimen was cultured CD4+ T cells from blood. CDR3 in amino acids: CSADLTGSSGNTIYF. DNA for the CDR3: TGCAGTGCTGACCTCACAGGGAGCTCTGGAAACACCATATATTTT.